Below, 3 T cell receptor beta chains from the same sample are listed, as sequenced in a study of T cell responses to AZD1222 COVID-19 vaccine. Some clones are missing from TCRdb's copy, which holds only in-frame ones; the method was immunoSEQ multiplex PCR. The sample lists 90,000 to 150,000 clones; approximately 86% were seen once. Sequencing used peripheral blood, obtained 28 days after the second AZD1222 dose. All receptors come from an adult who received the AZD1222 COVID-19 vaccine.

This clone was seen just once. V usage is TRBV12-3 or TRBV12-4 and J usage is TRBJ2-3; D remains ambiguous. The CDR3 loop spans 13 amino acids. Trimming took off 3 bases at V and 0 bases at J, with 4 bases between the two ends. The CDR3 loop is CASSFGSTDTQYF. CDR3 nucleotide sequence: TGTGCCAGCAGTTTCGGTAGCACAGATACGCAGTATTTT.

Comment on this clone: This sample also contains other DNA sequences that code for the same CDR3. The V call is TRBV5-1, the J call TRBJ2-7; D gene unclear. This CDR3 is built from 14 residues. The germline V gene has CDR1 SGHRS and CDR2 YFSETQ. V lost 0 bases, J lost 2 bases, and 9 bases lay in between. The CDR3 is CASSLVVSPYEQYF. The CDR3 DNA is TGCGCCAGCAGCTTGGTAGTAAGTCCCTACGAGCAGTACTTC.

The V and J genes are TRBV6-5 and TRBJ2-5; D is possibly TRBD1 or TRBD2 (5 bases each). This CDR3 is 14 amino acids long. Per the germline V gene, CDR1 is MNHEY and CDR2 is SVGAGI. Trimming removed 3 bases from V and 5 bases from J, with 13 bases in between. For the CDR3, the DNA is TGTGCCAGCAGTTATATGGGGACGGAGGAGACCCAGTACTTC. Residues: CASSYMGTEETQYF.